The 13 T cell receptor beta chains listed next were all sequenced from one sample in a study of OX40 agonist ivuxolimab in advanced cancers. Profiling relied on immunoSEQ multiplex PCR, and the TCRdb table lists in-frame clones only, not all of them. This sample carries approximately 89,000 clones, about nine tenths of them seen once, and the ten largest clones take about 0.76%. The source was CD4+ or CD8+ T cells sorted from blood, collected in a trial of the OX40 agonist ivuxolimab. Receptor source: an adult with an advanced solid tumor such as melanoma, head and neck, liver or kidney cancer.

The genes are TRBV14 and TRBJ1-2, with 9 bases that match TRBD1. The CDR3 contains 15 residues. J lost 6 bases, V lost 1 base, and 6 bases had no gene match. Germline CDR1 SGHDN, CDR2 FVKESK. The CDR3, as DNA: TGTGCCAGCAGCCAAGTCCCTAGACAGGGGGATGGCTACACCTTC. Its protein is CASSQVPRQGDGYTF.

The rearrangement links TRBV7-6 to TRBJ2-3; D not resolved. The CDR3 has 13 residues. The germline CDR1 and CDR2 sequences are SGHVS and FNYEAQ. The V gene lost 5 bases and the J gene lost 6 bases, with 12 bases spanning the gap. Here the CDR3 reads CASSAFTGDTQYF. CDR3 sequence (DNA): TGTGCCAGCAGCGCATTTACGGGCGATACGCAGTATTTT.

The V call is TRBV28, the J call TRBJ2-5, with D maybe TRBD2 (5 bases). The CDR3 is 15 residues long. From germline, CDR1 is MDHEN and CDR2 SYDVKM. V shed 6 bases and J shed 2 bases, with 16 bases lying between them. DNA for the CDR3: TGTGCCAGCAGCCCACCCGGAGGTATGCAAGAGACCCAGTACTTC. Its translation: CASSPPGGMQETQYF.

V is TRBV5-1 and J is TRBJ2-5, with 10 bases lining up with TRBD2. Germline V gene lookup returns CDR1 SGHRS and CDR2 YFSETQ. This CDR3 has 16 amino acids. V shed 2 bases, J shed 5 bases, and the junction held 9 bases outside the gene matches. The CDR3 coding sequence is TGCGCCAGCAGCTTCGGAGCGGGAGGGCCGGGGGAGACCCAGTACTTC. The encoded protein is CASSFGAGGPGETQYF.

This sequence joins TRBV6-5 and TRBJ1-1, with D possibly being TRBD1 (6 bases). The germline gives CDR1 MNHEY, CDR2 SVGAGI. V dropped 0 bases and J dropped 11 bases, with 16 bases sitting between them. This CDR3 is built from 14 residues. The CDR3 coding sequence is TGTGCCAGCAGTTACTCGGATCGGACAGAATCGGCTTTCTTT. This sequence encodes CASSYSDRTESAFF.

This sequence joins TRBV27 and TRBJ2-7; 10 positions agree with TRBD1. V lost 5 bases and J lost 5; bases outside the gene matches: 6. CDR1 and CDR2 from the germline V gene are MNHEY and SMNVEV (reference sequence). This CDR3 has 14 amino acids. CDR3: CASSQRDRGNEQYF. The CDR3, as DNA: TGTGCCAGCAGTCAACGGGACAGGGGCAACGAGCAGTACTTC.

The rearrangement links TRBV5-1 to TRBJ2-6; D is unresolved. The CDR3 length is 17 residues. The V gene lost 2 bases and the J gene lost 2 bases, with 14 bases spanning the gap. CDR1 and CDR2 (germline): SGHRS, YFSETQ. The CDR3 DNA is TGCGCCAGCAGCTTCGGCTCCCTGGGCGCTGGGGCCAACGTCCTGACTTTC. It specifies CASSFGSLGAGANVLTF.

The chain combines TRBV9 with TRBJ2-7; D ambiguous. The V and J ends lost 4 bases and 3 bases respectively, with 11 bases between them. Looked up from germline, CDR1 is SGDLS and CDR2 is YYNGEE. The CDR3 is 13 amino acids. In nucleotides, the CDR3 is TGTGCCAGCAGCCCACATAGTAGCTACGAGCAGTACTTC. Amino acid sequence: CASSPHSSYEQYF.

The chain recombines TRBV5-1 with TRBJ2-5; either TRBD1 or TRBD2 may fit D (6 bases each). V was cut by 0 bases and J by 5 bases, with 11 bases left in between. The CDR3 runs 14 residues. Germline assignment: CDR1 SGHRS and CDR2 YFSETQ. The CDR3 loop reads CASSLVGGVETQYF. The CDR3 nucleotides read TGCGCCAGCAGCTTGGTGGGGGGCGTCGAGACCCAGTACTTC.

Only one count was recorded for this clone. J is TRBJ2-2 and V is TRBV7-2; no clear D. The ends were cut back, 5 bases at V and 6 bases at J, with 10 bases in the middle. The CDR3 covers 13 residues. The germline CDR1 and CDR2 sequences are SGHTA and FQGNSA. CDR3 nucleotide sequence: TGTGCCAGCAGCCAATGGGCGGCCGGGGAGCTGTTTTTT. It encodes CASSQWAAGELFF.

This clone came up once. This rearrangement joins TRBV5-5 to TRBJ1-1, with 11 bases aligning to TRBD1. This CDR3 contains 14 residues. J was trimmed by 7 bases and V by 4 bases; bases with no gene match: 6. In germline, CDR1 is SGHKS, CDR2 YYEKEE (reference sequence). CDR3 sequence reads: CASSGTGGPYEAFF. Written as DNA, the CDR3 is TGTGCCAGCAGCGGGACAGGGGGGCCGTATGAAGCTTTCTTT.

The V call is TRBV4-1, the J call TRBJ1-2, with D tentatively TRBD1 (5 bases). The CDR3 consists of 15 residues. From germline, CDR1 is MGHRA and CDR2 YSYEKL. Between the trimmed V and J ends, which lost 0 bases and 0 bases, there was a span of 8 bases. CDR3 in amino acids: CASSQDGHTNYGYTF. The CDR3 DNA reads TGCGCCAGCAGCCAAGACGGACATACTAACTATGGCTACACCTTC.

The J gene is TRBJ1-1, the V gene TRBV27, with D perhaps TRBD1 (5 bases). CDR1 MNHEY and CDR2 SMNVEV come from the germline V gene (reference sequence). Trimming shortened V by 0 bases and J by 6 bases, and 14 bases separated the two germline ends. The CDR3 covers 15 residues. The CDR3 sequence is CASSLSPGMRAEAFF. For the CDR3, the DNA is TGTGCCAGCAGTTTATCGCCAGGGATGAGGGCTGAAGCTTTCTTT.